This entry lists 20 T cell receptor beta chains sequenced from one sample in a study of blood T cell repertoires in COVID-19. Sequencing used immunoSEQ multiplex PCR; TCRdb keeps in-frame clones, though not all of them. The sample lists about 310,000 clones; about nine tenths were seen once. Input material: peripheral blood. The source of these receptors is a man aged 50-59 years with active or convalescent COVID-19.

The rearrangement uses TRBV6-4 and TRBJ1-6; D is possibly TRBD1 (6 bases). The germline CDR1 and CDR2 sequences are MRHNA and SNTAGT. The CDR3 totals 13 residues. The V gene lost 5 bases and the J gene lost 7 bases, with 9 bases spanning the gap. The CDR3 DNA reads TGTGCCAGCAGTTCACAGGGAAATTCACCCCTCCACTTT. It codes for CASSSQGNSPLHF.

This chain joins TRBV9 and TRBJ1-1, with 7 bases identical to TRBD1. J gave up 4 bases and V 5 bases, and 5 bases lay outside the gene matches. Germline V CDR1 and CDR2: SGDLS, YYNGEE. The CDR3 consists of 13 residues. In DNA, the CDR3 is TGTGCCAGCAGGAGGGGGCAGGGCACTGAAGCTTTCTTT. Translation: CASRRGQGTEAFF.

The chain couples TRBV2 to TRBJ2-7; 7 positions agree with TRBD2. V gave up 7 bases and J gave up 0 bases; unmatched junction bases: 6. Looked up from germline, CDR1 is SNHLY and CDR2 is FYNNEI. The CDR3 has 14 residues. The CDR3 protein is CASNWREHSYEQYF. The CDR3, as DNA: TGTGCCAGCAATTGGCGGGAGCACTCCTACGAGCAGTACTTC.

The count of this clone is one. This chain uses TRBV7-2 with TRBJ2-7; 7 positions match TRBD1. The J segment lost 2 bases and the V segment lost 2 bases, leaving 6 bases of the junction unmatched. The CDR3 runs to 15 residues. Germline lookup yields CDR1 SGHTA and CDR2 FQGNSA. The CDR3 bases are TGTGCCAGCAGCTTAACCGGGACAGACCCCTACGAGCAGTACTTC. Translating gives CASSLTGTDPYEQYF.

The chain is built from TRBV6-1 and TRBJ1-6; TRBD1 might be the D (5 bases). Germline V gene lookup returns CDR1 MNHNS and CDR2 SASEGT. The CDR3 spans 18 residues. Trimming pared 0 bases from V and 1 base from J, leaving 13 bases between. CDR3: CASSEAAGIRSYNSPLHF. The CDR3 DNA is TGTGCCAGCAGTGAAGCCGCAGGGATTCGGTCCTATAATTCACCCCTCCACTTT.

The chain recombines TRBV21-1 with TRBJ1-6. TRBV21-1 is flagged as a pseudogene. The CDR3 spans 11 residues. As DNA, the CDR3 is TGTGCCAGCAGCAAAGAACTGCGACTCGTCTTT. Encoded protein: CASSKELRLVF.

V and J are TRBV27 and TRBJ2-4, with 11 bases fitting TRBD1. The CDR3 sequence is 14 residues long. Germline V gene sequence: CDR1 MNHEY, CDR2 SMNVEV (reference sequence). With V trimmed by 3 bases and J by 7 bases, 2 bases remained unmatched. The CDR3 spells CASSLGTGGNIQYF. In DNA, the CDR3 is TGTGCCAGCAGTTTGGGGACAGGGGGGAACATTCAGTACTTC.

The genes are TRBV5-1 and TRBJ2-1; the match to TRBD2 covers 7 bases. The CDR3 spans 15 residues. Germline CDR1 is SGHRS and CDR2 is YFSETQ. The ends lost 0 bases at V and 10 bases at J; junction bases unmatched: 10. This chain's CDR3 is CASSLAGLGVGEQFF. CDR3 in DNA: TGCGCCAGCAGCTTGGCCGGACTAGGAGTCGGCGAGCAGTTCTTC.

The V call is TRBV28, the J call TRBJ2-5; 8 bases map to TRBD1. The V segment lost 5 bases and the J segment 3 bases; nucleotides outside the gene matches: 11. This CDR3 has 16 amino acids. The germline gives CDR1 MDHEN, CDR2 SYDVKM. CDR3 coding DNA: TGTGCCAGCAGTACACACGACAGGGGCGGGAAAGAGACCCAGTACTTC. It specifies CASSTHDRGGKETQYF.

This sequence joins TRBV30 and TRBJ1-2; the match to TRBD1 covers 7 bases. From germline, CDR1 is GTSNPN and CDR2 SVGIG (reference sequence). This CDR3 contains 14 residues. V was pared by 3 bases and J by 0 bases, with 4 bases of the junction left unmatched. The CDR3 DNA sequence: TGTGCCTGGAGCCGACAGGGAGCTAACTATGGCTACACCTTC. Its protein product is CAWSRQGANYGYTF.

CDR3 in amino acids: CAWSLPPGGSYNSPLHF. CDR3 DNA: TGTGCCTGGAGCCTACCCCCCGGGGGCTCCTATAATTCACCCCTCCACTTT. This chain connects TRBV30 to TRBJ1-6; tentative D call: TRBD1 (5 bases). This CDR3 spans 17 amino acids. Trimming cost V 3 bases and J 0 bases, with 15 bases left between them. CDR1 and CDR2 (germline): GTSNPN, SVGIG (reference sequence).

The CDR3 protein is CASSLSVTYEQYF. CDR3 in DNA: TGTGCCAGCAGCTTATCCGTTACCTACGAGCAGTACTTC. The rearrangement joins TRBV5-6 to TRBJ2-7; D is unresolved. This CDR3 contains 13 residues. Germline-derived CDR1 and CDR2 are SGHDT and YYEEEE. Trimming took 2 bases from V and 2 from J, leaving 8 bases between them.

The J gene is TRBJ2-5, the V gene TRBV18; D gene unclear. Trimming left V 1 base short and J 2 bases short, with 5 bases between. This CDR3 spans 13 amino acids. Germline-derived CDR1 and CDR2 are KGHSH and LQKENI. The CDR3 is CASSPHKQETQYF. DNA of the CDR3: TGTGCCAGCTCACCACATAAACAAGAGACCCAGTACTTC.

The chain couples TRBV7-2 to TRBJ1-2, with a tentative D call TRBD1 (5 bases). Germline V lookup: CDR1 SGHTA, CDR2 FQGNSA. This CDR3 contains 15 residues. Trimming shortened V by 5 bases and J by 4 bases, and 17 bases separated the two germline ends. In DNA, the CDR3 is TGTGCCAGCAGCCCTAGCGGTAAAGGGACCTATGGCTACACCTTC. Translation: CASSPSGKGTYGYTF.

The chain has TRBV28 and TRBJ1-1; 9 bases are a match to TRBD1. V was pared by 5 bases and J by 1 base, with 11 bases of the junction left unmatched. The CDR3 spans 17 residues. Per the germline V gene, CDR1 is MDHEN and CDR2 is SYDVKM. This chain's CDR3 is CASSALRTGETNTEAFF. For the CDR3, the DNA is TGTGCCAGCAGTGCACTGAGGACAGGGGAGACGAACACTGAAGCTTTCTTT.

This clone was counted a single time. The chain employs TRBV3-1 (or the pseudogene TRBV3-2) and TRBJ2-1; TRBD2 aligns across 13 bases. Germline-derived CDR1 and CDR2 are LGHDT and YNNKEL (reference sequence). The junction had 6 bases not matched to a gene; V was cut back by 6 bases and J by 7 bases. The CDR3 has 15 amino acids. CDR3 amino acids: CASRAGLAGWNEQFF. The CDR3 coding sequence is TGTGCCAGCAGAGCGGGACTAGCGGGGTGGAATGAGCAGTTCTTC.

This chain uses TRBV27 with TRBJ1-5, with 10 bases identical to TRBD1. Germline trimming cut 7 bases from V and 6 bases from J; bases unmatched to any gene: 9. Germline V gene data show CDR1 as MNHEY and CDR2 as SMNVEV (reference sequence). The CDR3 sequence is 15 residues long. CDR3: CASTPGRDRGQPQHF. CDR3 coding DNA: TGTGCCAGCACCCCAGGGAGGGACAGGGGTCAGCCCCAGCATTTT.

Regarding this clone: The junction and the germline gene differ at one end; a read error may be behind it. V is TRBV4-1 and J is TRBJ1-1, with D unclear. The CDR3 is made up of 14 amino acids. Germline values: CDR1 MGHRA, CDR2 YSYEKL. CDR3 nucleotides: TGCGCCAGCAGGCAAGGGTTCTATAACACTGAAGCTTTCTTT. The encoded protein is CASRQGFYNTEAFF.

The rearrangement uses TRBV5-4 and TRBJ2-2, with D tentatively TRBD1 (6 bases). V shed 0 bases and J shed 0 bases, with 9 bases lying between them. This CDR3 spans 16 amino acids. The germline V gene encodes CDR1 SGHNT and CDR2 YYREEE (reference sequence). The CDR3 coding sequence is TGTGCCAGCAGCTTGGCGGCAGGGGCGAACACCGGGGAGCTGTTTTTT. It specifies CASSLAAGANTGELFF. The full variable domain, with the rest looked up from reference TRBV5-4 and TRBJ2-2, is ETGVTQSPTHLIKTRGQQVTLRCSSQSGHNTVSWYQQALGQGPQFIFQYYREEENGRGNFPPRFSGLQFPNYSSELNVNALELDDSALYLCASSLAAGANTGELFFGEGSRLTVL.

V gene TRBV5-1 combines with J gene TRBJ2-3; D is perhaps TRBD1 (6 bases). The V end was cut by 3 bases, the J end by 4 bases, with 18 bases between. This CDR3 has 16 amino acids. CDR1 is SGHRS and CDR2 is YFSETQ in the germline V gene. CDR3 residues: CASSSPQGSLSDTQYF. In DNA form, the CDR3 reads TGCGCCAGCAGCTCGCCACAGGGTTCCCTATCAGATACGCAGTATTTT.